This TCR beta chain was found in a study of CD8 T cells in ankylosing spondylitis. Study-wide results and limits: A motif of 7 or 8 highly homologous TCR beta variants was seen as apparently characteristic of ankylosing spondylitis blood. With a CD8+ phenotype, disease-linked clones were relatively rare in peripheral blood.

Germline CDR1 and CDR2: SGHRS and YFSETQ. Trimming at V came to 4 bases and at J to 4 bases, leaving 7 bases not matched to a gene. The CDR3 sequence is 14 residues long. Construction of TCR beta libraries was performed using quantitative 5'-RACE with molecular barcodes. TCRdb re-called the 5' RACE reads through MiXCR, storing one row per CDR3 protein. The sample has roughly 440,000 distinct CDR3 sequences; under 20% are singletons. This clonotype was seen more than once but under ten times. Its antigen remains unknown. The sequence was collected from a male donor with ankylosing spondylitis. The genes are TRBV5-1 and TRBJ2-5; TRBD1 agrees at 7 bases. The sample taken for sequencing was blood, either unsorted or a sorted T cell fraction (not recorded which). The CDR3 nucleotides read TGCGCCAGCAGCCGTAAACAGGGGCTAGAGACCCAGTACTTC. Its protein is CASSRKQGLETQYF.